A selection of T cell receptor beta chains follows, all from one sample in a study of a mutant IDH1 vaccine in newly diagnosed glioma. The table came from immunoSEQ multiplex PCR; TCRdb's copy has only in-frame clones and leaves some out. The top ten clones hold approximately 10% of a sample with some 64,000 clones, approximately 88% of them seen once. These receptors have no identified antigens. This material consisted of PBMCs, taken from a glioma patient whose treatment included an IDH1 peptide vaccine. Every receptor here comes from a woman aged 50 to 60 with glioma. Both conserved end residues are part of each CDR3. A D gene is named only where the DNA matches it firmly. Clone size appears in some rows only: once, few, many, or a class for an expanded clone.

TGTGCCAGCACGGGGACAGGTGGGGAGACCCAGTACTTC | CASTGTGGETQYF | TRBJ2-5 | TRBD1 | - | TRBV2
TGTGCCAGCACCAGGTCCGATGGCTACACCTTC | CASTRSDGYTF | TRBJ1-2 | - | - | TRBV2
TGTGCCAGCGAAACCGACCGGGGTGTAAGCACCGGGGAGCTGTTTTTT | CASETDRGVSTGELFF | TRBJ2-2 | - | - | TRBV2
TGTGCCAGCAGATCTGGGACAGGGGCTCTCGAGCAGTACTTC | CASRSGTGALEQYF | TRBJ2-7 | TRBD1 | once | TRBV7-9
TGTGCCACCAGCAATTTCCAGGGGGGAAAGGACACTGAAGCTTTCTTT | CATSNFQGGKDTEAFF | TRBJ1-1 | TRBD1 | - | TRBV15
TGCAGTGCTAGGGGGACCTACGAGCAGTACTTC | CSARGTYEQYF | TRBJ2-7 | - | - | TRBV20-1
TGTGCCAGCAGCGATGGGACAGGGTTTGCTGAAGCTTTCTTT | CASSDGTGFAEAFF | TRBJ1-1 | TRBD1 | - | TRBV9
TGTGCTAGTGGCCCGTCAGGGGGCCGGGGTGGCTACACCTTC | CASGPSGGRGGYTF | TRBJ1-2 | TRBD1 | - | TRBV12-5
TGCGCCAGCAGAGGACAGGGGGCCGGGGAGCTGTTTTTT | CASRGQGAGELFF | TRBJ2-2 | TRBD1 | - | TRBV10-1
TGTGCCAGCAGCAACAGGGTGGTTGGGACTGAAGCTTTCTTT | CASSNRVVGTEAFF | TRBJ1-1 | - | - | TRBV2
TGTGCCAGCTCACCTCTGTCCCTCGGTGTTCTGGGCCGAAGAGAGCCCCAGCATTTT | CASSPLSLGVLGRREPQHF | TRBJ1-5 | - | - | TRBV18
TGTGCCAGCAGCTTGACGCAGGGGGGAAAACTGTTTTTT | CASSLTQGGKLFF | TRBJ1-4 | TRBD1 | - | TRBV7-3
TGTGCCAGCTCTCGGGGGGGCTACGAGCAGTACTTC | CASSRGGYEQYF | TRBJ2-7 | TRBD2 | once | TRBV27
TGTGCCAGCACCGATACTCGCTCCACAGATACGCAGTATTTT | CASTDTRSTDTQYF | TRBJ2-3 | - | - | TRBV2
TGCGCGGGGATGGGTGAGCAGTTCTTC | CAGMGEQFF | TRBJ2-1 | - | - | TRBV4-1
TGTGCCAGCAGCCCTTCGCTTGACCTCCTCCGACACCACCTCTACGAGCAGTACTTC | CASSPSLDLLRHHLYEQYF | TRBJ2-7 | - | - | TRBV28
TGTGCCAGCAGCTTAACTTACACGAACTCCTACAATGAGCAGTTCTTC | CASSLTYTNSYNEQFF | TRBJ2-1 | - | - | TRBV7-9
TGTGCCAGCAGGTGGGCGGGTCCCGGGACCGGGGAGCTGTTTTTT | CASRWAGPGTGELFF | TRBJ2-2 | - | - | TRBV7-8
TGTGCCAGCAGCTCCTGGACAGGGTCGAACACCGGGGAGCTGTTTTTT | CASSSWTGSNTGELFF | TRBJ2-2 | TRBD1 | - | TRBV5-5
TGTGCCACCAGCAGAGATAGGACAGGGGGAGAGCAGTACTTC | CATSRDRTGGEQYF | TRBJ2-7 | TRBD1 | - | TRBV15